These 13 T cell receptor beta chains came from one sample sequenced in a study of T cells in women clearing cervical HPV infection. The table came from immunoSEQ multiplex PCR; TCRdb's copy has only in-frame clones and leaves some out. Recorded for this sample: roughly 22,000 clones. Sequencing input: blood buffy coat. Every receptor here comes from a woman aged 18 to 75 with a cervical HPV16 infection that either progressed to CIN3+ or cleared (not recorded which).

Details on this clone: The read terminates 3 residues before the CDR3 end, so the remaining end is supplied by the germline J gene. The rearrangement joins TRBV10-3 to TRBJ2-7; perhaps TRBD2 as D (6 bases). Germline-derived CDR1 and CDR2 are ENHRY and SYGVKD. Trimming stripped 5 bases from V and 0 bases from J, with 11 bases between. The CDR3 loop spans 14 amino acids. CDR3 DNA, as far as it was read: TGTGCCATCAGTCCGGGACTGGCCTCCTACGAG. It translates to CAISPGLASYE. The whole CDR3 is CAISPGLASYEQYF.

On this clone itself: The read ends 3 residues before the CDR3 terminus; that terminus is restored from the germline J gene. The chain combines TRBV6-1 with TRBJ2-3; 7 nucleotides match TRBD1. Germline V CDR1 and CDR2: MNHNS, SASEGT. This CDR3 spans 15 amino acids. The CDR3 region is CASSGTGSPEETQYF. CDR3 DNA (partial): TGTGCCAGCAGTGGGACAGGATCTCCCGAAGAGACG.

Points on this clone: Coverage ceases 3 residues before the CDR3 finishes, and the germline J gene fills in the end. The chain has TRBV10-3 and TRBJ2-3; TRBD2 might be the D (7 bases). The CDR3 spans 13 residues. CDR1 is ENHRY, CDR2 SYGVKD, per germline. The CDR3 spells CAISVGGRETQYF. CDR3 DNA, as far as it was read: TGTGCCATCAGTGTGGGGGGGCGAGAGACG.

In regard to this clone: The CDR3 goes on 3 residues after the read ends, and that part is filled in from the germline J gene. The chain links TRBV2 to TRBJ2-1; 9 nucleotides align to TRBD1. Germline trimming cut 8 bases from V and 8 bases from J; bases unmatched to any gene: 13. This CDR3 region has 15 residues. Germline V gene data show CDR1 as SNHLY and CDR2 as FYNNEI. The sequenced CDR3 bases are TGTGCCAGCTCGCCCGGGACAGGGCAAACGGATGAG. It is translated as CASSPGTGQTDE. The full CDR3 protein is CASSPGTGQTDEQFF.

Comments on this clone: Read sequence stops 3 residues before the CDR3 end, and the germline J gene provides the missing end. The chain uses TRBV19 and TRBJ2-3; D may be TRBD1 (6 bases). The CDR3 is 12 amino acids. CDR1 and CDR2 from the germline V gene are LNHDA and SQIVND (reference sequence). The chain's CDR3 is CASSLAGETQYF. The sequenced CDR3 bases are TGTGCCAGTAGTCTGGCAGGGGAGACG.

As to this clone: The sequenced fragment ends 3 residues before the CDR3 boundary, so the rest is inferred from the germline J gene. This sequence joins TRBV29-1 and TRBJ2-5; no reliable D call. V lost 2 bases, J lost 6 bases, and 13 bases lay in between. There are 13 residues in the CDR3. Germline V gene data show CDR1 as SQVTM and CDR2 as ANQGSEA. CDR3: CSVEMAVGQTQYF. The sequenced part of the CDR3 DNA is TGCAGCGTTGAAATGGCAGTAGGGCAGACC. The full variable domain, completed using reference TRBV29-1 and TRBJ2-5, is SAVISQKPSRDICQRGTSLTIQCQVDSQVTMMFWYRQQPGQSLTLIATANQGSEATYESGFVIDKFPISRPNLTFSTLTVSNMSPEDSSIYLCSVEMAVGQTQYFGPGTRLLVL.

Remarks on this clone: Coverage ceases 3 residues before the CDR3 finishes, and the germline J gene fills in the end. The chain joins TRBV27 to TRBJ2-1; 7 nucleotides line up with TRBD2. After removal of 2 bases from V and 7 bases from J, the junction contained 17 bases not matched to a gene. The germline CDR1 and CDR2 sequences are MNHEY and SMNVEV (reference sequence). CDR3 size: 18 residues. Incomplete CDR3 DNA: TGTGCCAGCAGTTTAACCCCGGTGGGGGGGGTACCCTTTAATGAG. Amino acids: CASSLTPVGGVPFNE. The entire CDR3 sequence reads CASSLTPVGGVPFNEQFF.

As to this clone: Coverage ceases 3 residues before the CDR3 finishes, and the germline J gene fills in the end. The gene calls are TRBV10-3 and TRBJ2-7; tentatively, D is TRBD1 (5 bases). Trimming cost V 4 bases and J 4 bases, with 5 bases left between them. This CDR3 is built from 11 residues. The germline V gene encodes CDR1 ENHRY and CDR2 SYGVKD. CDR3 DNA, as far as it was read: TGTGCCATCAGTGCAGGGTACGAG. Translation gives CAISAGYE. The whole CDR3 protein reads CAISAGYEQYF.

Notes on this clone: The observed sequence ends 3 residues before the CDR3 terminus, with the missing tail filled in from the germline J gene. The V call is TRBV7-2, the J call TRBJ1-2; D gene unclear. The V gene's germline CDR1 is SGHTA and CDR2 FQGNSA. This CDR3 comprises 11 residues. The sequenced part of the CDR3 DNA is TGTGCCAGCAGCCCATCCTACGAC. Translated: CASSPSYD. The whole CDR3 protein is CASSPSYDYTF.

Comments on this clone: The sequenced fragment ends 3 residues before the CDR3 boundary, so the rest is inferred from the germline J gene. The chain couples TRBV7-3 to TRBJ2-2; TRBD1 matches at 8 bases. This CDR3 is 15 amino acids long. Trimming removed 5 bases from V and 4 bases from J; junction bases left unmatched: 6. Germline V lookup: CDR1 SGHTA, CDR2 FQGTGA. The DNA read from the CDR3 is TGTGCCAGCAGCCTGCAGGGGGCAAGCACCGGGGAG. This gives the protein CASSLQGASTGE. The full CDR3 is CASSLQGASTGELFF. The variable domain in full, with the rest retrieved from reference TRBV7-3 and TRBJ2-2, is GAGVSQTPSNKVTEKGKYVELRCDPISGHTALYWYRQSLGQGPEFLIYFQGTGAADDSGLPNDRFFAVRPEGSVSTLKIQRTERGDSAVYLCASSLQGASTGELFFGEGSRLTVL.

Notes on this clone: Sequencing ends 3 residues short of the CDR3 end; the germline J gene provides the rest. The genes are TRBV2 and TRBJ2-5; TRBD2 matches at 14 bases. The ends lost 9 bases at V and 7 bases at J; junction bases unmatched: 10. The germline CDR1 and CDR2 sequences are SNHLY and FYNNEI. CDR3 length: 15 amino acids. The CDR3 region is CARTGTSGSAGTQYF. The CDR3 DNA, read in part, is TGTGCCAGAACCGGGACTAGCGGGAGTGCGGGGACC.

CDR3 region: CASRAGQGFSGNTIYF. CDR3 DNA, as far as it was read: TGTGCCAGCAGGGCGGGACAGGGTTTTTCAGGAAACACC. This rearrangement joins TRBV28 to TRBJ1-3; 9 positions match TRBD1. Read sequence stops 3 residues before the CDR3 end, and the germline J gene provides the missing end. The V segment lost 6 bases and the J segment 4 bases; nucleotides outside the gene matches: 10. The CDR3 is 16 residues long. From germline, CDR1 is MDHEN and CDR2 SYDVKM.

With respect to this clone: The read ends 3 residues early relative to the CDR3; the germline J gene fills the gap. The chain carries TRBV6-1 and TRBJ1-5; TRBD1 is a possible D gene (5 bases). The CDR3 is 16 residues long. V gave up 1 base and J gave up 7 bases, with 17 bases separating them. CDR1 and CDR2 from the germline V gene are MNHNS and SASEGT. CDR3 DNA (partial): TGTGCCAGCAGTGAAGTTTCGGGGGGAAGTGGCCAGCCC. Translated: CASSEVSGGSGQP. The CDR3 in full is CASSEVSGGSGQPQHF.